Only a few counts were recorded for the clone carrying this T cell receptor beta chain. What it binds is unknown. The CDR3 extends over 14 amino acids. Trimming removed 6 bases at V and 3 bases at J, with 15 bases between. Germline V CDR1 and CDR2: DFQATT, SNEGSKA (reference sequence). The data stem from a study of vaccination and CD4 T cells after COVID-19. Across the whole study: Participants were administered two doses of either the BNT162b2 or the mRNA-1273 vaccine. Between diagnosis and the drawing of post-COVID samples lay a median approximately 94 days (range 35 to 161). Stimuli were overlapping spike peptide pools of SARS-CoV-2 and three common cold coronaviruses (HCoV-NL63, HCoV-OC43, HCoV-229E).

The treatment was: roughly ten-day PBMC culture with coronavirus spike peptide pools or control peptides (ViraFEST assay). It was before the COVID-19 pandemic (2011-2018) that the unexposed donor's CD4+ T cells were collected. At the Johns Hopkins FTIC core, DNA taken from cultured CD4+ T cells was sequenced by way of the Oncomine TCR Beta short-read assay. From the PCR reads, TCRdb called clonotypes with MiXCR, one entry per CDR3 protein. The sample contains thousands of distinct CDR3 sequences, 30% to 35% of which appear only once. The gene calls are TRBV20-1 and TRBJ1-5; D remains ambiguous. Sample: CD4+ T cells from blood, cultured in vitro. The source is a human donor in good health. CDR3 residues: CSAAMGPPNQPQHF. CDR3 nucleotide sequence: TGCAGTGCCGCCATGGGCCCCCCCAATCAGCCCCAGCATTTT.